These 18 T cell receptor beta chains were sequenced from one sample in a study of OX40 agonist ivuxolimab in advanced cancers. The library relied on the immunoSEQ multiplex PCR assay. TCRdb re-hosts the immuneACCESS table, in-frame sequences only. Its copies lack some clones; in the studies checked, an unresolved V gene accounts for under half of them, and the cause for the rest is not known. This sample holds about 76,000 clones; more than 75% were observed only once. Jointly, the top ten make up about 2.6% of the sample. The input for sequencing was CD4+ or CD8+ T cells sorted from blood, taken in a trial of the OX40 agonist ivuxolimab. The receptors were gathered from an adult with an advanced solid tumor such as melanoma, head and neck, liver or kidney cancer.

V usage is TRBV19 and J usage is TRBJ2-7; D possibly corresponds to TRBD1 (5 bases). The CDR3 is made up of 12 amino acids. Germline V gene data show CDR1 as LNHDA and CDR2 as SQIVND (reference sequence). The V gene lost 4 bases and the J gene lost 6 bases, with 10 bases spanning the gap. The CDR3 region has the DNA TGTGCCAGTAGTAGGCAGGGTCTCGAGCAGTACTTC. Its translation: CASSRQGLEQYF.

The J gene is TRBJ2-7, the V gene TRBV5-5, with 14 bases matching TRBD2. This CDR3 has 15 residues. Germline loops: CDR1 SGHKS, CDR2 YYEKEE (reference sequence). J lost 2 bases, V lost 4 bases, and 2 bases had no gene match. CDR3 in amino acids: CASSVTSGGAYEQYV. The CDR3 bases are TGTGCCAGCAGCGTGACTAGCGGGGGGGCCTACGAGCAGTACGTC.

V usage is TRBV6-6 and J usage is TRBJ2-2; D unclear. V shed 0 bases and J shed 5 bases, with 4 bases lying between them. Germline V gives CDR1 MNHNY, CDR2 SVGAGI (reference sequence). CDR3 size: 13 residues. CDR3 sequence: CASSYSRTGELFF. The CDR3 DNA follows: TGTGCCAGCAGTTACTCGCGAACCGGGGAGCTGTTTTTT.

V is TRBV13 and J is TRBJ2-3; TRBD1 matches 8 bases. The CDR3 contains 16 residues. Germline values: CDR1 PRHDT, CDR2 FYEKMQ (reference sequence). J was trimmed by 2 bases and V by 5 bases; bases with no gene match: 9. The CDR3 nucleotides read TGTGCCAGCAGCGGTTCGCGGGACAGGAACACAGATACGCAGTATTTT. Translating gives CASSGSRDRNTDTQYF.

The V gene is TRBV7-2, the J gene TRBJ1-2; D remains ambiguous. Per the germline V gene, CDR1 is SGHTA and CDR2 is FQGNSA. The CDR3 runs 12 residues. V was pared by 8 bases and J by 0 bases, with 7 bases between. The CDR3: CASAGSNYGYTF. CDR3 nucleotides: TGTGCCAGCGCGGGGTCTAACTATGGCTACACCTTC.

This clone was seen just once. The CDR3 sequence is CASQPGVGTDTQYF. The CDR3 DNA follows: TGTGCCAGCCAGCCGGGGGTGGGCACAGATACGCAGTATTTT. This chain links TRBV18 with TRBJ2-3; weak D call: TRBD2 (6 bases). V lost 8 bases and J lost 1, with 13 bases in between. CDR3 size: 14 residues. Germline V gene data show CDR1 as KGHSH and CDR2 as LQKENI.

This clone appeared once. The chain is built from TRBV28 and TRBJ1-3; D is perhaps TRBD1 (5 bases). Germline CDR1 and CDR2: MDHEN and SYDVKM. Trimming shortened V by 6 bases and J by 0 bases, and 9 bases separated the two germline ends. The CDR3 sequence is 14 residues long. CDR3 DNA sequence: TGTGCCAGCAGGCCCGGGGGCTCTGGAAACACCATATATTTT. It specifies CASRPGGSGNTIYF.

The chain employs TRBV6-6 and TRBJ2-7; no reliable D call. The CDR3 is 15 amino acids. The germline V gene encodes CDR1 MNHNY and CDR2 SVGAGI (reference sequence). Trimming took off 0 bases at V and 4 bases at J, with 13 bases between the two ends. CDR3: CASSYSNRPPYEQYF. In nucleotides, the CDR3 is TGTGCCAGCAGTTACTCGAACAGACCACCTTACGAGCAGTACTTC.

The chain employs TRBV2 and TRBJ2-5; 11 nucleotides line up with TRBD2. V shed 7 bases and J 5 bases; nucleotides not matched to a gene: 12. The V gene's germline CDR1 is SNHLY and CDR2 FYNNEI. The CDR3 has 16 residues. CDR3 region: CASTLEIAGGLETQYF. CDR3 nucleotides: TGTGCCAGCACCCTAGAAATAGCGGGGGGGCTGGAGACCCAGTACTTC. The full variable domain, its missing parts supplied by reference TRBV2 and TRBJ2-5, is EPEVTQTPSHQVTQMGQEVILRCVPISNHLYFYWYRQILGQKVEFLVSFYNNEISEKSEIFDDQFSVERPDGSNFTLKIRSTKLEDSAMYFCASTLEIAGGLETQYFGPGTRLLVL.

The count of this clone is one. The chain carries TRBV5-1 and TRBJ2-7, with 10 bases identical to TRBD1. The V gene end was trimmed by 4 bases and the J gene end by 4 bases; junction bases not matched to a gene: 8. Germline CDR1 is SGHRS and CDR2 is YFSETQ. The CDR3 consists of 15 residues. The CDR3 is CASSPTGGAGYEQYF. CDR3 in DNA: TGCGCCAGCAGCCCGACAGGGGGCGCCGGATACGAGCAGTACTTC.

CDR3: CASIPGGGDTQYF. The CDR3 bases are TGTGCCAGCATTCCGGGGGGTGGGGATACGCAGTATTTT. The chain joins TRBV19 to TRBJ2-3; 7 positions match TRBD2. With V trimmed by 9 bases and J by 6 bases, 9 bases remained unmatched. This CDR3 is 13 amino acids long. Germline-derived CDR1 and CDR2 are LNHDA and SQIVND (reference sequence). The complete variable domain, with remaining parts taken from reference TRBV19 and TRBJ2-3, reads DGGITQSPKYLFRKEGQNVTLSCEQNLNHDAMYWYRQDPGQGLRLIYYSQIVNDFQKGDIAEGYSVSREKKESFPLTVTSAQKNPTAFYLCASIPGGGDTQYFGPGTRLTVL.

The chain links TRBV7-3 to TRBJ1-1; tentatively, D is TRBD1 (5 bases). The CDR3 contains 13 residues. Germline V gives CDR1 SGHTA, CDR2 FQGTGA. Trimming left V 3 bases short and J 3 bases short, with 8 bases between. CDR3 region: CASSLGLDTEAFF. The CDR3 bases are TGTGCCAGCAGCTTGGGACTTGACACTGAAGCTTTCTTT.

The V and J genes are TRBV30 and TRBJ2-3, with unresolved D. V dropped 0 bases and J dropped 2 bases, with 12 bases sitting between them. From germline, CDR1 is GTSNPN and CDR2 SVGIG (reference sequence). The CDR3 spans 15 residues. The CDR3 loop reads CAWSVLLGTTDTQYF. The CDR3 bases are TGTGCCTGGAGTGTACTTTTGGGCACCACAGATACGCAGTATTTT.

This clone has more than one count but fewer than ten. The genes are TRBV28 and TRBJ1-3; D possibly corresponds to TRBD1 (6 bases). The CDR3 contains 17 residues. The ends were cut back, 2 bases at V and 1 base at J, with 15 bases in the middle. Germline V lookup: CDR1 MDHEN, CDR2 SYDVKM. The CDR3 sequence is CASSLGVTGFSGNTIYF. The CDR3 bases are TGTGCCAGCAGTTTAGGCGTGACAGGATTTTCTGGAAACACCATATATTTT.

This rearrangement joins TRBV12-5 to TRBJ2-3, with TRBD1 identical over 11 bases. CDR1 is LGHNT and CDR2 is FRNRAP in the germline V gene. The CDR3 length is 18 residues. Trimming cost V 5 bases and J 1 base; bases outside gene matches: 11. This CDR3 reads CASGVGTGGSFGTDTQYF. CDR3 DNA sequence: TGTGCTAGTGGTGTCGGGACAGGGGGTTCGTTCGGCACAGATACGCAGTATTTT. The whole variable domain, remainder taken from reference TRBV12-5 and TRBJ2-3, is DARVTQTPRHKVTEMGQEVTMRCQPILGHNTVFWYRQTMMQGLELLAYFRNRAPLDDSGMPKDRFSAEMPDATLATLKIQPSEPRDSAVYFCASGVGTGGSFGTDTQYFGPGTRLTVL.

The gene calls are TRBV7-2 and TRBJ1-2, with a tentative D call TRBD1 (6 bases). The CDR3 runs to 12 residues. Germline CDR1 and CDR2: SGHTA and FQGNSA. The V end lost 7 bases, the J end lost 7 bases, and 13 bases lay between the germline ends. CDR3 in amino acids: CASNSNRVGYTF. The CDR3 DNA reads TGTGCCAGCAACTCTAACAGGGTTGGCTACACCTTC.

This clone came up once. The chain has TRBV7-9 and TRBJ2-1; D might be TRBD1 or TRBD2, each matching 5 bases. The CDR3 runs to 13 residues. The V end was cut by 3 bases, the J end by 5 bases, with 8 bases between. Germline loops: CDR1 SEHNR, CDR2 FQNEAQ (reference sequence). The CDR3 coding sequence is TGTGCCAGCAGCTTCGGGGCCAACAATGAGCAGTTCTTC. Translation: CASSFGANNEQFF.

Here the CDR3 DNA reads TGTGCCAGCAGCTTAGGCGGGGGATGGGGCACAGATACGCAGTATTTT. Translating gives CASSLGGGWGTDTQYF. The chain combines TRBV7-6 with TRBJ2-3; TRBD2 aligns across 7 bases. This CDR3 is 16 amino acids long. V shed 1 base and J 1 base; nucleotides not matched to a gene: 5. CDR1 is SGHVS, CDR2 FNYEAQ, per germline.